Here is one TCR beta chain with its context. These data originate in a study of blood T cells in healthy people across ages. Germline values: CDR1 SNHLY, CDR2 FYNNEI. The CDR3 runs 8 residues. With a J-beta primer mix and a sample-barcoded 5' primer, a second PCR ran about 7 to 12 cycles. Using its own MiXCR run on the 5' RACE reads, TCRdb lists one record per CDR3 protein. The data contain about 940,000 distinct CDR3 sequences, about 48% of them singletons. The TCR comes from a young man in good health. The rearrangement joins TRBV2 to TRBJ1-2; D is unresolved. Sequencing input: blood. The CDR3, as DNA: TGTGCTACAGATAGGATCACCTTC. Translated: CATDRITF.